The 6 T cell receptor beta chains below were found in one sample sequenced in a study of blood T cell repertoires in COVID-19. The table came from immunoSEQ multiplex PCR; TCRdb's copy has only in-frame clones and leaves some out. The sample consists of around 190,000 clones, roughly three quarters of them appearing once. Material for sequencing was PBMCs or T cells enriched from blood (not recorded which). All receptors derive from a woman aged 45 to 65 with acute COVID-19.

The V call is TRBV7-9, the J call TRBJ1-2, with 9 positions matching TRBD1. Germline values: CDR1 SEHNR, CDR2 FQNEAQ (reference sequence). J lost 6 bases, V lost 3 bases, and 8 bases had no gene match. The CDR3 totals 15 residues. CDR3 in amino acids: CASSLSRDRENGYTF. The CDR3 bases are TGTGCCAGCAGCTTGTCCCGGGACAGGGAGAATGGCTACACCTTC.

The chain employs TRBV28 and TRBJ1-5; TRBD1 agrees at 8 bases. The CDR3 extends over 15 amino acids. The V and J ends lost 5 bases and 1 base, in that order; junction bases with no gene match: 4. Germline V CDR1 and CDR2: MDHEN, SYDVKM. CDR3 coding DNA: TGTGCCAGCAGTGAGGGACAGGCCAGCAATCAGCCCCAGCATTTT. Its translation is CASSEGQASNQPQHF.

The rearrangement uses TRBV7-9 and TRBJ2-1; 13 nucleotides line up with TRBD2. The germline gives CDR1 SEHNR, CDR2 FQNEAQ (reference sequence). The junction had 5 bases not matched to a gene; V was cut back by 10 bases and J by 8 bases. This CDR3 region has 13 residues. This CDR3 is CATTSGGGYEQFF. CDR3 bases: TGTGCCACCACTAGCGGGGGGGGCTATGAGCAGTTCTTC. Full variable domain (rest looked up from reference TRBV7-9 and TRBJ2-1): DTGVSQNPRHKITKRGQNVTFRCDPISEHNRLYWYRQTLGQGPEFLTYFQNEAQLEKSRLLSDRFSAERPKGSFSTLEIQRTEQGDSAMYLCATTSGGGYEQFFGPGTRLTVL.

This clone is a singleton in its sample. The chain has TRBV10-3 and TRBJ2-1; 7 bases align to TRBD1. The CDR3 covers 15 residues. V lost 4 bases, J lost 6 bases, and 9 bases stayed unmatched. Germline CDR1 reads ENHRY; CDR2 reads SYGVKD. The CDR3: CAISAKPDRVNEQFF. The CDR3, as DNA: TGTGCCATCAGTGCAAAACCCGACAGGGTCAATGAGCAGTTCTTC.

This sequence joins TRBV6-5 and TRBJ1-6; tentative D call: TRBD1 (5 bases). Germline assignment: CDR1 MNHEY and CDR2 SVGAGI. V was cut by 8 bases and J by 5 bases, with 10 bases left in between. The CDR3 runs 13 residues. CDR3 sequence reads: CASLIQDNSPLHF. The CDR3 nucleotides are TGTGCCAGCCTTATACAGGATAATTCACCCCTCCACTTT.

The J gene is TRBJ2-1, the V gene TRBV5-1, with 9 bases aligning to TRBD1. CDR3 size: 16 residues. Unmatched junction bases numbered 9, after V lost 3 bases and J lost 5 bases. The germline V gene has CDR1 SGHRS and CDR2 YFSETQ. The CDR3 region is CASSYTPGQGNNEQFF. The DNA for the CDR3 is TGCGCCAGCAGCTATACCCCGGGACAGGGAAACAATGAGCAGTTCTTC. Variable domain in full (rest from reference TRBV5-1 and TRBJ2-1): KAGVTQTPRYLIKTRGQQVTLSCSPISGHRSVSWYQQTPGQGLQFLFEYFSETQRNKGNFPGRFSGRQFSNSRSEMNVSTLELGDSALYLCASSYTPGQGNNEQFFGPGTRLTVL.